The clone carrying this T cell receptor beta chain has a count of ten or more. Its antigen is as yet unknown. The CDR3 is made up of 15 amino acids. Germline assignment: CDR1 MNHEY and CDR2 SVGAGI. Trimming took off 4 bases at V and 0 bases at J, with 13 bases between the two ends. The data originate from a study of early T cells in non-severe SARS-CoV-2 infection. Study outcomes and limitations: VDJdb-based annotation leaned toward anti-spike CD8 responses and missed private and CD4 specificities.

Individual cDNA molecules each received unique molecular identifiers attached to them. TCRdb itself ran the 5' RACE reads through MiXCR, one entry per CDR3 protein. This table has about 22,000 distinct CDR3 sequences, 3% to 4.5% appearing once. Source material: whole blood. The TCR was taken from an adult who was a healthcare worker with PCR-confirmed SARS-CoV-2 infection or an uninfected control (not recorded which). This chain connects TRBV6-5 to TRBJ2-7, with unresolved D. The CDR3 DNA reads as TGTGCCAGCAGTTCCACACCTCCTGTCTCCTACGAGCAGTACTTC. Encoded protein: CASSSTPPVSYEQYF.